The entry that follows covers one TCR beta chain sequence. This sample is drawn from a study of T cells in Graves' hyperthyroidism and ophthalmopathy. Patients were excluded because of uncontrolled infection, other autoimmune disease, pregnancy or lactation. For the diagnoses, clinical symptoms, serum thyroxine and TRAb, thyroid ultrasound and orbital computed tomography were used. What was amplified from RNA transcripts were TCR beta CDR3 regions. First-round RT-PCR with HTBI primers amplified the TCR CDR3 region. TCRdb fed the multiplex PCR reads into MiXCR, producing one record per CDR3 protein. The table has about 350,000 distinct CDR3 sequences, about 17% seen once. Sequencing was carried out using blood. This TCR derives from a woman aged 30 to 39 with Graves' hyperthyroidism that later progressed to Graves' ophthalmopathy.

CDR3 region: CASSLDQGTGSSYNEQFF. CDR3 in DNA: TGTGCCAGCAGCTTAGATCAAGGGACAGGCAGCTCCTACAATGAGCAGTTCTTC. The rearrangement uses TRBV11-3 and TRBJ2-1; 8 bases line up with TRBD1. The V gene end was trimmed by 0 bases and the J gene end by 0 bases; junction bases not matched to a gene: 7. This CDR3 contains 18 residues. Germline V CDR1 and CDR2: SGHNT, YENEEA.